This T cell receptor (beta chain) was sequenced during a study of cytomegalovirus exposure and HLA in healthy donors. The PCR had 60 Vbeta and 13 Jbeta primers. The protocol was immunoSEQ multiplex PCR, while the TCRdb copy is restricted to in-frame clones and leaves out a portion. The sample includes 150,000 or so clones, 80% seen only once; the top ten take 1%. As concerns this clone: Antigen unknown.

Findings and caveats of the study: V- and J-gene trimming of TCR beta was linked (in a later analysis) to a missense DCLRE1C variant.

The TCR originated in a woman in her 50s in good health and CMV-seropositive. The sequencing input was PBMCs.

The CDR3 spells CASSQFVRGNDKNIQYF. The CDR3 region has the DNA TGTGCCAGCAGCCAATTTGTAAGGGGCAATGACAAAAACATTCAGTACTTC. V and J are TRBV14 and TRBJ2-4; tentative D call: TRBD1 (5 bases). V was cut by 2 bases and J by 3 bases, with 17 bases left in between. Germline CDR1 and CDR2: SGHDN and FVKESK. This CDR3 is built from 17 residues.